Listed here is a single T cell receptor beta chain. MiXCR, run by TCRdb on the 5' RACE reads, gives a single entry per CDR3 protein. The sample contains 300,000 to 400,000 distinct CDR3 sequences, about 10% of which appear only once. The germline V gene has CDR1 SGHRS and CDR2 YFSETQ. V trimming: 4 bases; J trimming: 6 bases; junction bases outside the gene matches: 5. CDR3 length: 15 residues. The sample is drawn from a study of T cells after yellow fever vaccination. This clonotype was sampled from a man aged 18 to 35 who received the YFV17D yellow fever vaccine. This chain connects TRBV5-1 to TRBJ1-6, with 9 bases aligning to TRBD1. Sequenced here: CD4+ T cells sorted from PBMCs, sampled 45 days after the yellow fever booster vaccination. This chain's CDR3 is CASSQQGATNSPLHF. As DNA, the CDR3 is TGCGCCAGCAGCCAACAGGGGGCAACTAATTCACCCCTCCACTTT.